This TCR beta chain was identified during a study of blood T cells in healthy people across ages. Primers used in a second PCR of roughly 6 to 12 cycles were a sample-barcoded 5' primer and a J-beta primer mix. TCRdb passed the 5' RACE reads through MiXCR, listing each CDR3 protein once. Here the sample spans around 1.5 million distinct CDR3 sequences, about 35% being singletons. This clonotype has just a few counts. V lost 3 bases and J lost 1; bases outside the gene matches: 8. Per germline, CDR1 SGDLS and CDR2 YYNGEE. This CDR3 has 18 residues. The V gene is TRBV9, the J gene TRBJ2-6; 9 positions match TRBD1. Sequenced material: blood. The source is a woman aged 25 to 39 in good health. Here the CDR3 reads CASSASRTGASGANVLTF. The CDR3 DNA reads TGTGCCAGCAGCGCCTCTCGGACAGGGGCGTCTGGGGCCAACGTCCTGACTTTC.